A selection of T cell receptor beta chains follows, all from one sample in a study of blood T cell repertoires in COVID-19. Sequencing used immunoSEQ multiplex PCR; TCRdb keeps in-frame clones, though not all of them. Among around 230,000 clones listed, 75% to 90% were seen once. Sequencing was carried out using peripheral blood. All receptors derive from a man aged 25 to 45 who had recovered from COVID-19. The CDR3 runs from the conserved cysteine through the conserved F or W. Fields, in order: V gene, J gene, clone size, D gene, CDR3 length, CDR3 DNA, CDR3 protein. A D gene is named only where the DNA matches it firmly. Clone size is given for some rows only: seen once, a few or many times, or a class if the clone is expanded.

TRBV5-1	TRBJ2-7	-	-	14	TGCGCCAGCAGCTTGGTATCTGTAAACTACGAGCAGTACTTC	CASSLVSVNYEQYF
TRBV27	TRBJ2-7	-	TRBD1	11	TGTGCCAGCAGTCCCGGACAGGTGCAGTACTTC	CASSPGQVQYF
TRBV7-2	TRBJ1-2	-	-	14	TGTGCCATTGCTAGGACGGGAGCTAACTATGGCTACACCTTC	CAIARTGANYGYTF
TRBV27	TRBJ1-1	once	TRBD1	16	TGTGCCAGCAGTTTCGGACAGGGGGCAAGGAACACTGAAGCTTTCTTT	CASSFGQGARNTEAFF
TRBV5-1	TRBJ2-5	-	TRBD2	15	TGCGCCAGCCGCAGACTAGCGGGGGGAGGGGAGACCCAGTACTTC	CASRRLAGGGETQYF
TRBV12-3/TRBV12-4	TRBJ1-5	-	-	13	TGTGCCAGCAGACCAGACAGCTCGGGGCCCCAGCATTTT	CASRPDSSGPQHF
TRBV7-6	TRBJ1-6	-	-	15	TGTGCCAGCAGCTTAATCTCAGGGGATAATTCACCCCTCCACTTT	CASSLISGDNSPLHF
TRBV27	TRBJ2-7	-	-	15	TGTGCCAGCAGTTTTTCCCCGGGACTTTCCTACGAGCAGTACTTC	CASSFSPGLSYEQYF
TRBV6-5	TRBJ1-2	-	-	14	TGTGCCAGCAGGCGGTGGGGGGGGGCAGATGGCTACACCTTC	CASRRWGGADGYTF
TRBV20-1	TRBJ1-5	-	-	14	TGCAGTGCTAGTGGGACGAGGGCGGGCCAGCCCCAGCATTTT	CSASGTRAGQPQHF
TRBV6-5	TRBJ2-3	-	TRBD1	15	TGTGCCAGCAGTTACTCCGGACAGGGCACAGATACGCAGTATTTT	CASSYSGQGTDTQYF
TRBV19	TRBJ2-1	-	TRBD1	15	TGTGCCAGTAGTATCGACAGGGGTGGCCACAATGAGCAGTTCTTC	CASSIDRGGHNEQFF
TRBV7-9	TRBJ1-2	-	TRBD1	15	TGTGCCAGCAGCCGGACAGGGGGATCTGACTATGGCTACACCTTC	CASSRTGGSDYGYTF
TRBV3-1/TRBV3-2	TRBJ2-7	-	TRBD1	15	TGTGCCAGCAGCCAAGGGGCAGGGGGCCCCTACGAGCAGTACTTC	CASSQGAGGPYEQYF
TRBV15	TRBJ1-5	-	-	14	TGTGCCACCAGCAGTTTCGGGGGTACTCAGCCCCAGCATTTT	CATSSFGGTQPQHF
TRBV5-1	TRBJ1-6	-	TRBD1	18	TGCGCCAGCAGCTTGAACAGGGGGGGAAACTCCTATAATTCACCCCTCCACTTT	CASSLNRGGNSYNSPLHF
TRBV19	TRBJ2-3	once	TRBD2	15	TGTGCCAGTAGTCCCGGGACTAGCGGAACAGATACGCAGTATTTT	CASSPGTSGTDTQYF
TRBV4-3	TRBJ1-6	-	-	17	TGCGCCAGCAGCCAAGTGAATCTCCTCTCGGATAATTCACCCCTCCACTTT	CASSQVNLLSDNSPLHF
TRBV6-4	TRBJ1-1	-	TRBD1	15	TGTGCCAGCAGTGGTGCCTGGACAGGGGACACTGAAGCTTTCTTT	CASSGAWTGDTEAFF
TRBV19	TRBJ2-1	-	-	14	TGTGCCAGTAGTAGGCAGTTCACCTACAATGAGCAGTTCTTC	CASSRQFTYNEQFF
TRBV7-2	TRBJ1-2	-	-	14	TGTGCCAGCAGCTTAGACACCCCCTCATACGGCTACACCTTC	CASSLDTPSYGYTF
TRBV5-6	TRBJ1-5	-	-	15	TGTGCCAGCAGCTTGGGGAGTGGGAGCAATCAGCCCCAGCATTTT	CASSLGSGSNQPQHF
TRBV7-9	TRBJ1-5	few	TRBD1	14	TGTGCCAGCAGCCCAGGGGGCTTGGTGTGGCCCCAGCATTTT	CASSPGGLVWPQHF
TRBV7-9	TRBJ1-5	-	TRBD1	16	TGTGCCAGCAGCCCACTGGACAGGGACAGCAATCAGCCCCAGCATTTT	CASSPLDRDSNQPQHF
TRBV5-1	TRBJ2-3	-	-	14	TGCGCCAGCAGCTTGGGTGGAGCCACAGATACGCAGTATTTT	CASSLGGATDTQYF
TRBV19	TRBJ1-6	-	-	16	TGTGCCAGTAGTAGACAGGACAGCGACGTAGGATCACCCCTCCACTTT	CASSRQDSDVGSPLHF
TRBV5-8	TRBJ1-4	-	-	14	TGTGCCAGCAGCTTGGCAGGGGTTTCGAGAAAACTGTTTTTT	CASSLAGVSRKLFF
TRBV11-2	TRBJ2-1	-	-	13	TGTGCCAGCAGCTTAGATCAGAACAATGAGCAGTTCTTC	CASSLDQNNEQFF
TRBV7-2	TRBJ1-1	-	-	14	TGTGCCAGCAGGGGGGGACCCATCAAGGGTGAAGCTTTCTTT	CASRGGPIKGEAFF
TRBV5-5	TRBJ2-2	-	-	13	TGTGCCAGCAGCGGCTCGGGAATCGGGGAGCTGTTTTTT	CASSGSGIGELFF
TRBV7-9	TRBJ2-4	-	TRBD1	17	TGTGCCAGCAGCCTTACTGGGCTCGGGACAGGCAAAAACATTCAGTACTTC	CASSLTGLGTGKNIQYF
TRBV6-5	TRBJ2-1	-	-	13	TGTGCCAGCAGTTACTCGGCGGTTCGGGAGCAGTTCTTC	CASSYSAVREQFF
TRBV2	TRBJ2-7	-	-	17	TGTGCCAGCAGTTCCCCCTCTCAGGGATTGCACTCCTACGAGCAGTACTTC	CASSSPSQGLHSYEQYF
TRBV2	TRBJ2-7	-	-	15	TGTGCCAGCAGTGTGTTCGGAACTAGCTTAGCCGAGCAGTACTTC	CASSVFGTSLAEQYF
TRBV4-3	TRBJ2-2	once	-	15	TGCGCCAGCAGCCAAGAACCCGGGGAGACCGGGGAGCTGTTTTTT	CASSQEPGETGELFF
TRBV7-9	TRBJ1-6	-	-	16	TGTGCCAGCAGCTACCCCGGGGGGGCCAATAATTCACCCCTCCACTTT	CASSYPGGANNSPLHF
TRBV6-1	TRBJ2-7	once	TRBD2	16	TGTGCCAGCAGTGTTATGTCGGGGGGGAACGGCTACGAGCAGTACTTC	CASSVMSGGNGYEQYF
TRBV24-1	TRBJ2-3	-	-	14	TGTGCCACCAGTCCGGCAGGGTACACAGATACGCAGTATTTT	CATSPAGYTDTQYF
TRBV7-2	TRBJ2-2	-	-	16	TGTGCCAGCAGCTTCGGGGGGCGGTCGAACACCGGGGAGCTGTTTTTT	CASSFGGRSNTGELFF
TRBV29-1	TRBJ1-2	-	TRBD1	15	TGCAGCGTTGAAGGACAGGGCTCAGGGGACTATGGCTACACCTTC	CSVEGQGSGDYGYTF
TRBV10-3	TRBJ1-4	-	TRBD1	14	TGTGCCATCAGGGGGGACAGGGATAATGAAAAACTGTTTTTT	CAIRGDRDNEKLFF
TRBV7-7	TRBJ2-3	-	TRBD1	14	TGTGCCAGCAGCTTCGGACAGGGGACAGATACGCAGTATTTT	CASSFGQGTDTQYF
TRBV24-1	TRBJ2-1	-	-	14	TGTGCCACCAGTGATTATGGGGGCCAGGATGAGCAGTTCTTC	CATSDYGGQDEQFF
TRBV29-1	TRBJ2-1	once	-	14	TGCAGCGTTAAAGGACACTTCTCCTACAATGAGCAGTTCTTC	CSVKGHFSYNEQFF